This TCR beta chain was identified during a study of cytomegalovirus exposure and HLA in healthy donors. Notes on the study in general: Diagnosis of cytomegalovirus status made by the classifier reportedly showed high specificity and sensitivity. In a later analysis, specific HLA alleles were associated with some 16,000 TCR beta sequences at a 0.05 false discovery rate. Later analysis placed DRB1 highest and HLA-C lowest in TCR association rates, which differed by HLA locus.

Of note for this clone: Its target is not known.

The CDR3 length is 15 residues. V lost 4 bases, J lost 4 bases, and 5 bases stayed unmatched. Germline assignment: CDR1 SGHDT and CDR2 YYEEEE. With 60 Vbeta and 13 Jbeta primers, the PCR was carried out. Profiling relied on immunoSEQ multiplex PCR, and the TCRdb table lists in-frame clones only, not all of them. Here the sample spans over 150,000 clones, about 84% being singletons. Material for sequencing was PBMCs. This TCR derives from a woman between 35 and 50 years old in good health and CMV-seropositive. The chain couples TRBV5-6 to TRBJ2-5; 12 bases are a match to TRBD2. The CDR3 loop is CASSLRTSGVETQYF. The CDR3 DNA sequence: TGTGCCAGCAGCCTACGGACTAGCGGGGTAGAGACCCAGTACTTC.